Sequencing of this TCR beta chain was carried out in a study of T cells expressing NK-cell markers. Study-level information: Among the eight sequenced donors, seven tested HCMV-seropositive and one tested seronegative.

TCRdb reprocessed the 5' RACE reads; each CDR3 protein has one entry and no DNA is given. The ten top clones account for more than 7%, within a sample of some 450,000 distinct CDR3 sequences. This CDR3 region has 16 residues. The germline V gene encodes CDR1 MNHEY and CDR2 SVGAGI. A note on this clonotype: Antigen: not known.

Study results and limitations: What remained unclear was the HCMV specificity of expanded NKG2C+ T cell clones. These clonotypes additionally ranked first within the CD3+CD56-NKG2C+ fraction of a few donors.

The receptor's source is a woman between 18 and 70 years old in good health. This rearrangement joins TRBV6-5 to TRBJ2-5; the TRBD2 assignment by TCRdb is unverifiable without DNA. What was sequenced was blood T cells: a sorted CD56 or NKG2C T cell subset, CD4+ or CD8+ T cells, or bulk PBMC T cells (not recorded which). CDR3 residues: CASSYSFIGGGETQYF.